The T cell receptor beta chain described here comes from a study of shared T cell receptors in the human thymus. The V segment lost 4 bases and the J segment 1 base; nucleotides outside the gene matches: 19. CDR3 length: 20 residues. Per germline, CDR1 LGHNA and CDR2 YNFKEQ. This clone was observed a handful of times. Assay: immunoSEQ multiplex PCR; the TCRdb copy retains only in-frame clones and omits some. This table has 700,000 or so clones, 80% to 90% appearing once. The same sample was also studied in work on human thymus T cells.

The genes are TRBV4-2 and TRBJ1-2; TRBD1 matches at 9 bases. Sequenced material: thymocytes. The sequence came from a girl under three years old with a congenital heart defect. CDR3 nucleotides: TGTGCCAGCAGCCCAACCTACACCCGGGACAGGGATATTGGTAACTATGGCTACACCTTC. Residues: CASSPTYTRDRDIGNYGYTF.